These 25 T cell receptor beta chains originate from one sample sequenced in a study of cytomegalovirus exposure and HLA in healthy donors. PCR involved 60 Vbeta and 13 Jbeta primers. The repertoire was sequenced with immunoSEQ multiplex PCR; TCRdb's copy has only in-frame clones and lacks some. The sample shows some 130,000 clones, about 68% of them seen only once. Sequenced: PBMCs. The receptors were gathered from a human donor in good health.

The chain uses TRBV25-1 and TRBJ1-2, with D perhaps matching TRBD1 (6 bases). V gave up 2 bases and J gave up 4 bases, with 17 bases separating them. Germline CDR1 is MGHDK and CDR2 is SYGVNS. The CDR3 loop spans 16 amino acids. The CDR3 nucleotides read TGTGCCAGCAGTGAACCATCAAGGGGGGGCCTCTATGGCTACACCTTC. Its translation is CASSEPSRGGLYGYTF.

This chain joins TRBV5-1 and TRBJ2-1; 11 bases are shared with TRBD1. In germline, CDR1 is SGHRS, CDR2 YFSETQ. The CDR3 spans 15 residues. With V trimmed by 5 bases and J by 7 bases, 8 bases remained unmatched. CDR3 DNA sequence: TGCGCCAGCAGTTTCGGACAGGGGGCTGGGAATGAGCAGTTCTTC. Protein sequence: CASSFGQGAGNEQFF.

The V and J genes are TRBV29-1 and TRBJ2-2, with D possibly TRBD1 on 5 matching bases. The CDR3 totals 12 residues. Germline assignment: CDR1 SQVTM and CDR2 ANQGSEA. Trimming pared 3 bases from V and 6 bases from J, leaving 8 bases between. The CDR3 nucleotides are TGCAGCGTTGACGGACACGCCGGGGAGCTGTTTTTT. This codes for CSVDGHAGELFF.

This clone was picked up a small number of times. This chain joins TRBV28 and TRBJ1-5; no definite D call. V lost 3 bases, J lost 0 bases, and 6 bases lay in between. This CDR3 spans 14 amino acids. The germline V gene encodes CDR1 MDHEN and CDR2 SYDVKM. The CDR3 region has the DNA TGTGCCAGCAGTTTCAGTCGTAGCAATCAGCCCCAGCATTTT. Its translation is CASSFSRSNQPQHF.

The sample holds one count of this clone. The genes are TRBV19 and TRBJ2-7; 10 nucleotides line up with TRBD2. The trim removed 7 bases at V and 3 bases at J, leaving 12 bases unmatched. This CDR3 spans 16 amino acids. Germline V gene lookup returns CDR1 LNHDA and CDR2 SQIVND (reference sequence). CDR3 loop: CASTDGGASGSYEQYF. The CDR3 nucleotides are TGTGCCAGTACCGACGGGGGGGCTAGCGGGAGCTACGAGCAGTACTTC.

This clone was seen only a few times. J is TRBJ1-1 and V is TRBV2; possible D gene TRBD1, 6 bases. CDR3 length equals 13 residues. The germline V gene encodes CDR1 SNHLY and CDR2 FYNNEI. Between the trimmed V and J ends, which lost 4 bases and 1 base, there was a span of 7 bases. The CDR3 nucleotides read TGTGCCAGCAGTGGGACAGCGAACACTGAAGCTTTCTTT. As protein: CASSGTANTEAFF.

The gene calls are TRBV2 and TRBJ2-3, with D perhaps TRBD2 (5 bases). V lost 2 bases and J 3 bases, leaving 12 bases between the germline ends. The CDR3 loop spans 15 amino acids. Looked up from germline, CDR1 is SNHLY and CDR2 is FYNNEI. The CDR3, as DNA: TGTGCCAGCAGTGAATGGGCGGGCCGAACAGATACGCAGTATTTT. Translation gives CASSEWAGRTDTQYF.

The CDR3 sequence: CASRKDPSADYEQYF. In nucleotides, the CDR3 is TGTGCCAGCAGAAAGGACCCTAGCGCGGACTACGAGCAGTACTTC. V gene TRBV7-3 combines with J gene TRBJ2-5; possibly TRBD2 for D (6 bases). The J call may be in error: the DNA end matches TRBJ2-7 better. The germline V gene encodes CDR1 SGHTA and CDR2 FQGTGA. The CDR3 runs to 15 residues.

The rearrangement joins TRBV28 to TRBJ2-1; TRBD2 matches at 10 bases. V shed 5 bases, J shed 10 bases, and the junction held 11 bases outside the gene matches. CDR3 length: 15 amino acids. Germline-derived CDR1 and CDR2 are MDHEN and SYDVKM. Here the CDR3 DNA reads TGTGCCAGCAGTCCTATCGGACTAGCGGCTCGCGAGCAGTTCTTC. Its protein product is CASSPIGLAAREQFF.

This chain joins TRBV28 and TRBJ1-5; TRBD1 might be the D (5 bases). The CDR3 loop spans 14 amino acids. Per the germline V gene, CDR1 is MDHEN and CDR2 is SYDVKM. The ends were cut back, 4 bases at V and 0 bases at J, with 7 bases in the middle. CDR3 amino acids: CASSYRTSNQPQHF. CDR3 DNA sequence: TGTGCCAGCAGTTACAGGACTAGCAATCAGCCCCAGCATTTT.

This clone was recorded only once. The V gene is TRBV29-1, the J gene TRBJ2-5, with TRBD2 matching 8 bases. From germline, CDR1 is SQVTM and CDR2 ANQGSEA. CDR3 length: 13 amino acids. V shed 6 bases and J 5 bases; nucleotides not matched to a gene: 8. DNA of the CDR3: TGCAGCGTGGACGGACTAGCTGGTGAGACCCAGTACTTC. Translating it yields CSVDGLAGETQYF.

The rearrangement joins TRBV6-5 to TRBJ2-5, with D uncertain. This CDR3 contains 14 residues. Between the trimmed V and J ends, which lost 0 bases and 3 bases, there was a span of 8 bases. Looked up from germline, CDR1 is MNHEY and CDR2 is SVGAGI. The CDR3 is CASSYSGGKETQYF. CDR3 nucleotides: TGTGCCAGCAGTTACTCAGGCGGTAAAGAGACCCAGTACTTC.

The J gene is TRBJ2-2, the V gene TRBV10-1, with 9 bases aligning to TRBD2. CDR1 and CDR2 from the germline V gene are WNHNN and SYGVQD (reference sequence). The CDR3 totals 15 residues. V was pared by 5 bases and J by 6 bases, with 7 bases of the junction left unmatched. The CDR3 nucleotides are TGCGCCAGCAGTAGGCGGGAGGGCCGGGCCGGGGAGCTGTTTTTT. It encodes CASSRREGRAGELFF.

This clone was counted between two and nine times. This chain connects TRBV10-1 to TRBJ2-5; a possible D gene is TRBD1 (6 bases). Deletions cut 3 bases from V and 4 bases from J, with 9 bases between. Looked up from germline, CDR1 is WNHNN and CDR2 is SYGVQD (reference sequence). CDR3 length equals 13 residues. CDR3: CASSDGRGETQYF. The CDR3, as DNA: TGCGCCAGCAGTGATGGCAGGGGAGAGACCCAGTACTTC.

A few counts support this clone. The chain couples TRBV28 to TRBJ2-1, with 7 bases lining up with TRBD2. Germline V gene sequence: CDR1 MDHEN, CDR2 SYDVKM. With V trimmed by 5 bases and J by 8 bases, 12 bases remained unmatched. The CDR3 contains 15 residues. In DNA, the CDR3 is TGTGCCAGCAGTCCCGGACTAGGGCCTATGGATGAGCAGTTCTTC. Translated: CASSPGLGPMDEQFF.

The chain links TRBV4-1 to TRBJ1-1; no clear D. Trimming pared 3 bases from V and 1 base from J, leaving 9 bases between. This CDR3 is 14 amino acids long. Germline CDR1 is MGHRA and CDR2 is YSYEKL. The CDR3 protein is CASSQALGNTEAFF. In nucleotides, the CDR3 is TGCGCCAGCAGCCAGGCTCTAGGGAACACTGAAGCTTTCTTT.

The chain recombines TRBV12-5 with TRBJ1-2; 7 bases align to TRBD1. Germline CDR1 LGHNT, CDR2 FRNRAP. The CDR3 consists of 14 residues. J gave up 2 bases and V 3 bases, and 3 bases lay outside the gene matches. The CDR3 loop reads CASGLSTGNYGYTF. CDR3 sequence (DNA): TGTGCTAGTGGTTTATCGACAGGGAACTATGGCTACACCTTC.

This sequence joins TRBV7-9 and TRBJ2-1; 11 bases fit TRBD2. This CDR3 has 14 residues. Germline values: CDR1 SEHNR, CDR2 FQNEAQ (reference sequence). Trimming took 4 bases from V and 5 from J; bases not matched to a gene: 1. CDR3 nucleotides: TGTGCCAGCAGCTCTAGCGGGAGGCACAATGAGCAGTTCTTC. This codes for CASSSSGRHNEQFF.

The chain is built from TRBV4-1 and TRBJ2-1, with 13 bases aligning to TRBD2. After removal of 3 bases from V and 8 bases from J, the junction contained 10 bases not matched to a gene. Per the germline V gene, CDR1 is MGHRA and CDR2 is YSYEKL. This CDR3 is built from 17 residues. The CDR3 reads CASSQPPTSGGKDEQFF. The CDR3 nucleotides are TGCGCCAGCAGCCAGCCTCCGACTAGCGGGGGGAAGGATGAGCAGTTCTTC.

The chain uses TRBV9 and TRBJ1-4, with 7 bases fitting TRBD1. Germline CDR1 reads SGDLS; CDR2 reads YYNGEE. The CDR3 loop spans 16 amino acids. V lost 3 bases and J lost 7; bases outside the gene matches: 12. The CDR3: CASSGWDSKVPEKLFF. The CDR3 region has the DNA TGTGCCAGCAGCGGATGGGACAGCAAGGTACCTGAAAAACTGTTTTTT.

The rearrangement links TRBV5-6 to TRBJ2-2; D gene ambiguous. The CDR3 runs 16 residues. The V end was cut by 2 bases, the J end by 2 bases, with 13 bases between. Germline lookup yields CDR1 SGHDT and CDR2 YYEEEE. The chain's CDR3 is CASSLAEKRNTGELFF. CDR3 nucleotides: TGTGCCAGCAGCTTAGCCGAGAAAAGAAACACCGGGGAGCTGTTTTTT.

This clone has just one count. The rearrangement joins TRBV29-1 to TRBJ2-2; D gene uncertain. The CDR3 spans 15 residues. Germline loops: CDR1 SQVTM, CDR2 ANQGSEA. V lost 0 bases and J 1 base, leaving 9 bases between the germline ends. As DNA, the CDR3 is TGCAGCGTTGAAGATCCCAGAAGGAACACCGGGGAGCTGTTTTTT. Translating gives CSVEDPRRNTGELFF.

This clone was detected a few times. The chain combines TRBV5-6 with TRBJ2-5, with a weak D call TRBD1 (5 bases). The CDR3 length is 14 residues. Germline assignment: CDR1 SGHDT and CDR2 YYEEEE. Trimming pared 0 bases from V and 2 bases from J, leaving 8 bases between. CDR3 amino acids: CASSLGGMQETQYF. CDR3 sequence (DNA): TGTGCCAGCAGCTTGGGGGGCATGCAAGAGACCCAGTACTTC.

The chain carries TRBV5-1 and TRBJ1-1; 8 bases map to TRBD1. There are 14 residues in the CDR3. Trimming at V came to 2 bases and at J to 5 bases, leaving 5 bases not matched to a gene. The germline gives CDR1 SGHRS, CDR2 YFSETQ. The CDR3 DNA reads TGCGCCAGCAGCTTTGGACAGGGAGGGACTGAAGCTTTCTTT. Its protein product is CASSFGQGGTEAFF.

This clone was counted between two and nine times. The V and J genes are TRBV28 and TRBJ2-4; a possible D gene is TRBD2 (6 bases). The germline V gene encodes CDR1 MDHEN and CDR2 SYDVKM. V was trimmed by 10 bases and J by 6 bases, leaving 13 bases between them. The CDR3 covers 12 residues. The CDR3 DNA follows: TGTGCCACAAGCGGGCAGGGAAACATTCAGTACTTC. Its protein is CATSGQGNIQYF.